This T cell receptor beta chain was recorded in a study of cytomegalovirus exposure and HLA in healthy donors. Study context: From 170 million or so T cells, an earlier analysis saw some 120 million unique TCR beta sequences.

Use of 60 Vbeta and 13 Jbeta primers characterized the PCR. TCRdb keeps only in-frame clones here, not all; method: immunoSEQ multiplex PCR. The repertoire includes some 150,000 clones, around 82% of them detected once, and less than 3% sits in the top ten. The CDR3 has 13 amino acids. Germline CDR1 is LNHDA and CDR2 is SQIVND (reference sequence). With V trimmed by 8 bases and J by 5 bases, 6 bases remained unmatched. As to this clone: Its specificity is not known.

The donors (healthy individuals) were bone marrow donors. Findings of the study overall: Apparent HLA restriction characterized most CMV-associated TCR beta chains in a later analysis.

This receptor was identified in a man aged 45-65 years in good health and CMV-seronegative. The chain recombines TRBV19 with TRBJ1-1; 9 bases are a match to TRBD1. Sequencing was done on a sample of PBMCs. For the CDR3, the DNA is TGTGCCAGTTCACAGGGGGCCCTAACTGAAGCTTTCTTT. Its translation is CASSQGALTEAFF.